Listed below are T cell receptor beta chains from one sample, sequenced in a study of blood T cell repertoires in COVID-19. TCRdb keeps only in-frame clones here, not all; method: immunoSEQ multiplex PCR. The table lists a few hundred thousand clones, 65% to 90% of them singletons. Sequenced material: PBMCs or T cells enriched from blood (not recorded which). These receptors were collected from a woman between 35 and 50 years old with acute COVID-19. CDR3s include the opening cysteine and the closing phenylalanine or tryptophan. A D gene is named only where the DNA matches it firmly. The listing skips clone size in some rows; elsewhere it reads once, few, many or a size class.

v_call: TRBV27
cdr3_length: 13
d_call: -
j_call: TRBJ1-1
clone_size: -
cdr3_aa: CASSLSGRTEAFF
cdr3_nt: TGTGCCAGCAGCCTGTCAGGGAGGACTGAAGCTTTCTTT

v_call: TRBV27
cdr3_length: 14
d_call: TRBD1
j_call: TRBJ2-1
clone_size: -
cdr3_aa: CASSLGQGLNEQFF
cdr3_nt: TGTGCCAGCAGTTTGGGACAGGGGCTAAATGAGCAGTTCTTC

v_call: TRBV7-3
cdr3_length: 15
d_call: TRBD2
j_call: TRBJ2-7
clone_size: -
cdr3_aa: CASSLRAGGSYEQYF
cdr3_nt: TGTGCCAGCAGCTTAAGGGCGGGAGGGTCCTACGAGCAGTACTTC

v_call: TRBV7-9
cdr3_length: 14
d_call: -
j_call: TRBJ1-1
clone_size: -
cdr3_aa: CASSLGSENTEAFF
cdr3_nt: TGTGCCAGCAGCTTAGGGTCAGAGAACACTGAAGCTTTCTTT

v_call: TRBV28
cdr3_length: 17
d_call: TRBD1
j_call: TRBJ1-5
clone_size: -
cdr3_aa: CASGPGQGALGNQPQHF
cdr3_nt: TGTGCCAGCGGGCCGGGACAGGGGGCGTTGGGCAATCAGCCCCAGCATTTT

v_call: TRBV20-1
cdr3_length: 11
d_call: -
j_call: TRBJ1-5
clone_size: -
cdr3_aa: CSAGLEKPQHF
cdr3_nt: TGCAGTGCGGGCTTAGAAAAGCCCCAGCATTTT

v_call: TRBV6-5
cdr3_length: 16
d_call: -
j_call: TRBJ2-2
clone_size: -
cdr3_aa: CASSYSADTYTGELFF
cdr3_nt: TGTGCCAGCAGTTACTCGGCGGACACCTACACCGGGGAGCTGTTTTTT

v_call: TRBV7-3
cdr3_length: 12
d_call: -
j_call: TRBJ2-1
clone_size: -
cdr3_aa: CASSEHGVQQFF
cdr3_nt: TGTGCCAGCAGCGAACATGGAGTCCAGCAGTTCTTC

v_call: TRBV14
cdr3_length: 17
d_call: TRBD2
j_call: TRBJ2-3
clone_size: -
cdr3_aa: CASSQEGALAGGDTQYF
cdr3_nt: TGTGCCAGCAGCCAAGAAGGGGCACTAGCGGGAGGGGATACGCAGTATTTT

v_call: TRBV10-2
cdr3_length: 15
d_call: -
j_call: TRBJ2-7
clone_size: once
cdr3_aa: CASSDRAAPHYEQYF
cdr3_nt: TGCGCCAGCAGTGACAGGGCAGCTCCACATTACGAGCAGTACTTC

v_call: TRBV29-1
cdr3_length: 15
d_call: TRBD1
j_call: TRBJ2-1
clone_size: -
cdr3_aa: CSAGPHTGGHNEQFF
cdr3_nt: TGCAGCGCTGGCCCCCACACAGGGGGACACAATGAGCAGTTCTTC

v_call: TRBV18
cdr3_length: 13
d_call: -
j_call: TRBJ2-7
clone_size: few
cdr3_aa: CASSPQGNYEQYF
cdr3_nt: TGTGCCAGCTCACCACAGGGGAACTACGAGCAGTACTTC

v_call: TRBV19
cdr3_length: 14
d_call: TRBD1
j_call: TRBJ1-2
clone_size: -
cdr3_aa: CASSIVGQGYGYTF
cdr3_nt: TGTGCCAGTAGTATTGTGGGACAGGGATATGGCTACACCTTC

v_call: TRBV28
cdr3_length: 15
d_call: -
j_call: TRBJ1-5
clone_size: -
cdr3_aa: CASSQGQTRNQPQHF
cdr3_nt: TGTGCCAGCAGTCAGGGGCAGACCCGCAATCAGCCCCAGCATTTT

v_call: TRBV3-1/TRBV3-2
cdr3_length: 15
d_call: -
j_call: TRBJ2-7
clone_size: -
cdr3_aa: CASSQESAPSYEQYF
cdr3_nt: TGTGCCAGCAGCCAAGAAAGCGCCCCGTCCTACGAGCAGTACTTC

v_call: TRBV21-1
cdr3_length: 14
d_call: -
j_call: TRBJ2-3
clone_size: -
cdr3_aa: CASSKTGTGDTQYF
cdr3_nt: TGTGCCAGCAGCAAAACCGGGACAGGGGATACGCAGTATTTT

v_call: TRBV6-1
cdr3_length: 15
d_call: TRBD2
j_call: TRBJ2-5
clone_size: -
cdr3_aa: CASSDTSGSTETQYF
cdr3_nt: TGTGCCAGCAGTGATACTAGCGGGAGTACGGAGACCCAGTACTTC

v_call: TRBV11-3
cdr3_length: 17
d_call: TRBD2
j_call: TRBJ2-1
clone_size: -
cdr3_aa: CASSLGGETSGTEEQFF
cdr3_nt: TGTGCCAGCAGCTTAGGGGGAGAGACTAGCGGGACCGAGGAGCAGTTCTTC

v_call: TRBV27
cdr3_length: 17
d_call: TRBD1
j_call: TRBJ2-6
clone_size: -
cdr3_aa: CASSSAGGRSGANVLTF
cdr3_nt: TGTGCCAGCAGTTCAGCAGGGGGCAGGTCTGGGGCCAACGTCCTGACTTTC

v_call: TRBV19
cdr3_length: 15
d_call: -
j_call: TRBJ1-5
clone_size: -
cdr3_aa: CASSITDRLNQPQHF
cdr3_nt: TGTGCCAGTAGTATTACGGACAGACTCAATCAGCCCCAGCATTTT

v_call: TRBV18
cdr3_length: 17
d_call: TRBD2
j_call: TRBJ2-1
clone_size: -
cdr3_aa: CASSPRTSGTSYNEQFF
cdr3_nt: TGTGCCAGCTCACCTAGGACTAGCGGAACCTCCTACAATGAGCAGTTCTTC

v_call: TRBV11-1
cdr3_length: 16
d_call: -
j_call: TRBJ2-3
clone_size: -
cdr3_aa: CASSLASGLSTDTQYF
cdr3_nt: TGTGCCAGCAGCTTAGCGAGCGGTCTTAGCACAGATACGCAGTATTTT

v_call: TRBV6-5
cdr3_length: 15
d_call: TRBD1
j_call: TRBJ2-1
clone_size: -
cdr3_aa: CASGRDRGSYNEQFF
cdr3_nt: TGTGCCAGCGGCAGGGACAGGGGCTCCTACAATGAGCAGTTCTTC

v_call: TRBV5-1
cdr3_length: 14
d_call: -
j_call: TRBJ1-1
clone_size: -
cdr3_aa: CASSLAGQNTEAFF
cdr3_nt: TGCGCCAGCAGCTTGGCGGGACAGAACACTGAAGCTTTCTTT

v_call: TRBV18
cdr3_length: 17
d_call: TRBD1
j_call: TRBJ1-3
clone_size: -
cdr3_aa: CASSPLTGLDSGNTIYF
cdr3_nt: TGTGCCAGCTCACCACTGACAGGGCTGGACTCTGGAAACACCATATATTTT

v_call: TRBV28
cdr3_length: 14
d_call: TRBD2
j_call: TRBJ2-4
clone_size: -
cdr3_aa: CASRVGTNENIQYF
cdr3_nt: TGTGCCAGCAGGGTAGGGACTAATGAAAACATTCAGTACTTC

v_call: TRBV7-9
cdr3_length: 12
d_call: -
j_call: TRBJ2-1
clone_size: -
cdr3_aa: CASSLSAGEQFF
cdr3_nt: TGTGCCAGCAGCTTAAGTGCGGGTGAGCAGTTCTTC

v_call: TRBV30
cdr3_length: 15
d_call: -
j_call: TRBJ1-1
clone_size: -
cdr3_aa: CAWSFSINRLKEAFF
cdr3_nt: TGTGCCTGGAGTTTTAGCATTAACAGGCTAAAAGAAGCTTTCTTT

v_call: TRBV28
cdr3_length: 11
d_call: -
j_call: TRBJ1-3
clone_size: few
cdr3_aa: CASSLGDTIYF
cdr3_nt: TGTGCCAGCAGTTTGGGCGACACCATATATTTT

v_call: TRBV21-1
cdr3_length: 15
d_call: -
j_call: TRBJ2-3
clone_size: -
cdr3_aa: CASSRDRVMIDTQYF
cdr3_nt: TGTGCCAGCAGTCGGGACAGGGTTATGATTGATACGCAGTATTTT

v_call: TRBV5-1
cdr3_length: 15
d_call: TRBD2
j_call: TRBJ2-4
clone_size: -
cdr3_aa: CASSLAGTSGRSTHF
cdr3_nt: TGCGCCAGCAGCTTGGCCGGGACTAGCGGGAGGTCGACACACTTC